The clone carrying this TCR beta chain was counted ten times or more. The antigen remains unidentified. These data originate in a study of neurological immune-mediated disorders. CDR1 is SNHLY, CDR2 FYNNEI, per germline. This CDR3 is built from 14 residues. V lost 3 bases and J 6 bases, leaving 9 bases between the germline ends. Whole-study results and caveats: The multiple sclerosis repertoire cluster lacked an association with any feature, whether clinical or MRI. The absence of any CDR3 amino acid sequence shared by expanded clones across subjects suggests that repertoires were private in all groups.

cDNA synthesis was performed by 5'RACE with 10-nucleotide random UMIs. TCRdb reprocessed the 5' RACE reads with MiXCR, giving one entry per CDR3 protein. The sample includes roughly 46,000 distinct CDR3 sequences, roughly 2% of them seen just once. What was sequenced was PBMCs. The chain couples TRBV2 to TRBJ1-6; D remains unclear. The TCR sequence derives from a woman aged 40-49 years with multiple sclerosis. This chain's CDR3 is CASSDWGSNSPLHF. CDR3 DNA sequence: TGTGCCAGCAGTGATTGGGGAAGTAATTCACCCCTCCACTTT.